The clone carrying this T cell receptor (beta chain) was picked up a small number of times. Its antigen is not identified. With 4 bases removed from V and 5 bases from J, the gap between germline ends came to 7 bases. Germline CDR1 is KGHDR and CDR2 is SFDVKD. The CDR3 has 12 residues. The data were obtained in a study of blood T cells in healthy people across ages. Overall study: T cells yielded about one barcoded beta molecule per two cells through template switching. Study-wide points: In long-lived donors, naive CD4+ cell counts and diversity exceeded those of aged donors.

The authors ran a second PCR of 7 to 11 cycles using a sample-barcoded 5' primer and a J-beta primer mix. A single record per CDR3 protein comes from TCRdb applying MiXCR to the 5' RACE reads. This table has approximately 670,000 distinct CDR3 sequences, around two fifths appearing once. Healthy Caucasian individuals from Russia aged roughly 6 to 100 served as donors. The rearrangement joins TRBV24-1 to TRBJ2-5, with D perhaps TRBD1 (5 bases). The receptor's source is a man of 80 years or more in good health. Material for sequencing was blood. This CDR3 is CATSEGAETQYF. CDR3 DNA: TGTGCCACCAGTGAAGGGGCCGAGACCCAGTACTTC.